This T cell receptor (beta chain) was identified in a study of regulatory T cells in long-lasting Graves disease. V lost 4 bases, J lost 1 base, and 19 bases lay in between. CDR1 SNHLY and CDR2 FYNNEI come from the germline V gene. The CDR3 totals 17 residues. The time point: newly diagnosed GD, antithyroid drugs for less than 3 months. The TCR library was made from RNA extracted from PBMCs. The authors built TCR beta libraries using iRepertoire HTBI primers and Arm-PCR of CDR3 regions. TCRdb fed the multiplex PCR reads into MiXCR, producing one record per CDR3 protein. The sample holds around 500,000 distinct CDR3 sequences, around 16% seen once. General study results and limits: Favored usage of TRBV28, TRBJ1-2 and TRBJ2-5 was recorded in persistent disease.

This clonotype was picked up many times. As yet, its antigen is unknown. These data were likewise used in another study, on T cells in Graves' hyperthyroidism and ophthalmopathy.

V gene TRBV2 combines with J gene TRBJ1-1, with D possibly matching TRBD1 (6 bases). This TCR was sampled from a woman aged 40-65 years with Graves disease. Material: peripheral blood mononuclear cells (PBMCs), obtained at new diagnosis, from a patient treated with antithyroid drugs. CDR3 in DNA: TGTGCCAGCAGTGGGGGGGGGGCACCTAGACCGAACACTGAAGCTTTCTTT. Amino acid sequence: CASSGGGAPRPNTEAFF.